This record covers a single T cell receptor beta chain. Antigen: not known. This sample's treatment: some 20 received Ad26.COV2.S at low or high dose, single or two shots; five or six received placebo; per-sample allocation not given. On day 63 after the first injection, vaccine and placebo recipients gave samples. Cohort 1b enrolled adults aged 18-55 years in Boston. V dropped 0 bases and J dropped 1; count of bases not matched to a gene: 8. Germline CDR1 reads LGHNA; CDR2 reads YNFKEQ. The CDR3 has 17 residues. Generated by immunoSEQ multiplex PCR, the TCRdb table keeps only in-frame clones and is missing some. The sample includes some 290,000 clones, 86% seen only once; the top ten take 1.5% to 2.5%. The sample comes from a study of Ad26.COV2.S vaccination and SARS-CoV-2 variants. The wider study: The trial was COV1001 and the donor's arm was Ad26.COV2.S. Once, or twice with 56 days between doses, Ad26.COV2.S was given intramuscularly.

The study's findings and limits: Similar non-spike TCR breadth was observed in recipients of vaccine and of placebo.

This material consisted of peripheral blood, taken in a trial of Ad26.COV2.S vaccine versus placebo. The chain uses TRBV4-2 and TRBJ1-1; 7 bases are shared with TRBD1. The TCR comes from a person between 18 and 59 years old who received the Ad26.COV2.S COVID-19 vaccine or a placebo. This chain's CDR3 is CASSQDHQGGSNTEAFF. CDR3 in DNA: TGTGCCAGCAGCCAAGATCACCAGGGGGGCTCGAACACTGAAGCTTTCTTT.